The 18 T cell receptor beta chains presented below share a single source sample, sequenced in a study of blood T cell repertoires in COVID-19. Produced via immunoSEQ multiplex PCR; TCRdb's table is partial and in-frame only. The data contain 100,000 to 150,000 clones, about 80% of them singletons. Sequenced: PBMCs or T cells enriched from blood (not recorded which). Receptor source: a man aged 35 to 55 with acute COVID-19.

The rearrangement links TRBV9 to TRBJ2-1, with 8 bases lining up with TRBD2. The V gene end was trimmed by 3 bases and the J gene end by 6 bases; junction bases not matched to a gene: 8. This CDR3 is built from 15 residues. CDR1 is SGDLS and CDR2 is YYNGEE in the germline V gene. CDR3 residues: CASSAPRGGINEQFF. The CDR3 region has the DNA TGTGCCAGCAGCGCCCCACGGGGGGGCATCAATGAGCAGTTCTTC.

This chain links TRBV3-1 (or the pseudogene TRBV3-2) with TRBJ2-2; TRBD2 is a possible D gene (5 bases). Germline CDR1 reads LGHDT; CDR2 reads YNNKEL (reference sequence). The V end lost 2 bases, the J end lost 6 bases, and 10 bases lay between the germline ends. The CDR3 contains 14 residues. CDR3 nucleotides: TGTGCCAGCAGCCAATCAGAGGGCGCCGGGGAGCTGTTTTTT. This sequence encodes CASSQSEGAGELFF.

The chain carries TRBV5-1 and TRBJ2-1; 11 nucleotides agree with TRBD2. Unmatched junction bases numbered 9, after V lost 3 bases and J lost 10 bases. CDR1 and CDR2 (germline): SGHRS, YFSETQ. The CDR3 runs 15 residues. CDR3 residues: CASSWGLAVASEQFF. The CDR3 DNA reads TGCGCCAGCAGCTGGGGACTAGCGGTTGCCTCGGAGCAGTTCTTC.

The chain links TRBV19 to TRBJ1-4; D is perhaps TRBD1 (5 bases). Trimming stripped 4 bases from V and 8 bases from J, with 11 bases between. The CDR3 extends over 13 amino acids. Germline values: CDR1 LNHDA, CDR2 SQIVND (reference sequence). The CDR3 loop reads CASSTGNREKLFF. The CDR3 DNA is TGTGCCAGTAGTACAGGGAATCGAGAAAAACTGTTTTTT.

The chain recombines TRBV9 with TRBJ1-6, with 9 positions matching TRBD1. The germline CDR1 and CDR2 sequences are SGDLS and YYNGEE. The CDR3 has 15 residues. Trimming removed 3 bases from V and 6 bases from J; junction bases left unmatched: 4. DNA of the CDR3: TGTGCCAGCAGCGGCGGGGGACAGGGTAATTCACCCCTCCACTTT. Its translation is CASSGGGQGNSPLHF.

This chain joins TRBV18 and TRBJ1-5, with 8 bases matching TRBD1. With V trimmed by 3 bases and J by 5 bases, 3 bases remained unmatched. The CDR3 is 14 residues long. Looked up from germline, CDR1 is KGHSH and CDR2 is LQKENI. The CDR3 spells CASSPTGADQPQHF. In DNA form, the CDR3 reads TGTGCCAGCTCACCGACAGGGGCCGATCAGCCCCAGCATTTT.

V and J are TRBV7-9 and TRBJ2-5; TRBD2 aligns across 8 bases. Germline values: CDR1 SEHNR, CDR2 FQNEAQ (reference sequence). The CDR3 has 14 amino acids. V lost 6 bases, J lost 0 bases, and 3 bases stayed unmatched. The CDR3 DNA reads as TGTGCCAGCAGACTGACTAGCGACCAAGAGACCCAGTACTTC. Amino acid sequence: CASRLTSDQETQYF. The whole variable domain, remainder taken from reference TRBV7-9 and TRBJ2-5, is DTGVSQNPRHKITKRGQNVTFRCDPISEHNRLYWYRQTLGQGPEFLTYFQNEAQLEKSRLLSDRFSAERPKGSFSTLEIQRTEQGDSAMYLCASRLTSDQETQYFGPGTRLLVL.

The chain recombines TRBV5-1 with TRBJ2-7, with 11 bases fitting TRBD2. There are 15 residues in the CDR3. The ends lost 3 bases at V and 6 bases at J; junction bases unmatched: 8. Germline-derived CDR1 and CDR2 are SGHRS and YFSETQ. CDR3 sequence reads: CASSSLKLAGVEQYF. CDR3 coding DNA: TGCGCCAGCAGCTCTCTTAAACTAGCGGGAGTCGAGCAGTACTTC.

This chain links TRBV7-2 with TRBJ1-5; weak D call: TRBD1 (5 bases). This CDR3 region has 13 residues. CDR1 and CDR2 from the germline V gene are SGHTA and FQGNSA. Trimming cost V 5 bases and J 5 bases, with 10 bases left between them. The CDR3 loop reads CASSTQGDQPQHF. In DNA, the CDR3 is TGTGCCAGCAGCACGCAGGGTGATCAGCCCCAGCATTTT.

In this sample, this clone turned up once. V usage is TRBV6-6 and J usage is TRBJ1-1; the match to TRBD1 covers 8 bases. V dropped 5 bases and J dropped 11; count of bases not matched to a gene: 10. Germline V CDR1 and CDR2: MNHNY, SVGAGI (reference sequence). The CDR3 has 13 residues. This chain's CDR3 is CASSRSDRDSAFF. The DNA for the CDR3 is TGTGCCAGCAGTCGATCGGACAGGGACAGCGCTTTCTTT.

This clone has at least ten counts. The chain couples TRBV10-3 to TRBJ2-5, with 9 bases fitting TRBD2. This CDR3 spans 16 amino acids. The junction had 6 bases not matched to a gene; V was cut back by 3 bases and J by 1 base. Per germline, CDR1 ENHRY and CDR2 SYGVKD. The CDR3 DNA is TGTGCCATCAGTGACCGTACGCGGGAGGGCCAAGAGACCCAGTACTTC. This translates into CAISDRTREGQETQYF.

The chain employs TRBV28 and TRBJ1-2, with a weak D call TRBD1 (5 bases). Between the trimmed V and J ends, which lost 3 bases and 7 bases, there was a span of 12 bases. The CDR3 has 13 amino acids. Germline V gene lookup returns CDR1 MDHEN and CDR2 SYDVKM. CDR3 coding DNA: TGTGCCAGCAGTTTGGTGACAGCTCGTGGCTACACCTTC. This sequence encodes CASSLVTARGYTF.

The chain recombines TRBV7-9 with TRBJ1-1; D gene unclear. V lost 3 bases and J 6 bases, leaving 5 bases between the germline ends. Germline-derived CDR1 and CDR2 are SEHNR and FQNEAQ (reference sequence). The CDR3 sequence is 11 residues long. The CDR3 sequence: CASSFSPEAFF. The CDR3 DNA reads TGTGCCAGCAGCTTCTCCCCTGAAGCTTTCTTT.

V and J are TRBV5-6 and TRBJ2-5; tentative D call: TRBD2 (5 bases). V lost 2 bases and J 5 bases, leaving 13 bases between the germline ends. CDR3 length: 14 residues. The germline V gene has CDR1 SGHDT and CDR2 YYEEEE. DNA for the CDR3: TGTGCCAGCAGCTTAAGTCGGACTCAGGAGACCCAGTACTTC. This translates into CASSLSRTQETQYF.

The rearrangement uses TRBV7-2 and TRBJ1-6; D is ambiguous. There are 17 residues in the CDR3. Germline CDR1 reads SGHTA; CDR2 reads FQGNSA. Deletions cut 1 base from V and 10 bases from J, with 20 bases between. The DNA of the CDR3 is TGTGCCAGCAGCTTAGTAGGCAGCCGTTATAGCAGCTCACCCCTCCACTTT. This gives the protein CASSLVGSRYSSSPLHF.

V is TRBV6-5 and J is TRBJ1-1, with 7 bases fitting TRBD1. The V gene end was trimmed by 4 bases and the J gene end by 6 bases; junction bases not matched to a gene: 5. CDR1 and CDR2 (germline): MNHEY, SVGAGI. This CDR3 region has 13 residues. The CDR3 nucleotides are TGTGCCAGCAGTTGGGGGACAGTCTCTGAAGCTTTCTTT. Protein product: CASSWGTVSEAFF.

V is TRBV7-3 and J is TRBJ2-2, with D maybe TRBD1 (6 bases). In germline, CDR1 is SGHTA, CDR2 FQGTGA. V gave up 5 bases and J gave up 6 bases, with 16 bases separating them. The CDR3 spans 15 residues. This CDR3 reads CASSLAQGPAGELFF. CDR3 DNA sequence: TGTGCCAGCAGCCTGGCACAGGGCCCGGCCGGGGAGCTGTTTTTT.

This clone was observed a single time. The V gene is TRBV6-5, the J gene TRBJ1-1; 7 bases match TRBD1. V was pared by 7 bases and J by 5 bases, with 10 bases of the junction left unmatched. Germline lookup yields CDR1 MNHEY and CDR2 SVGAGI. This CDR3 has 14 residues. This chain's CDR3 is CASTATGWGTEAFF. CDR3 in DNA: TGTGCCAGCACCGCGACAGGGTGGGGGACTGAAGCTTTCTTT.